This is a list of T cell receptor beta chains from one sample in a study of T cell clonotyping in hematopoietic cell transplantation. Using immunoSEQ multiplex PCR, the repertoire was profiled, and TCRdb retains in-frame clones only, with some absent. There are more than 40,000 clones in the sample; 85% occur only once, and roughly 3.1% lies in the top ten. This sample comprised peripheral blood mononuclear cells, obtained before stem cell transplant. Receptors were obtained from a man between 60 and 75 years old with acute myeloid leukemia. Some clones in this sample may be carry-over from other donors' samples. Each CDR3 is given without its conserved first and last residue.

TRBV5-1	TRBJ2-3	ASSLAGLNTDTQY
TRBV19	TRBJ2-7	ASSDILSYEQY
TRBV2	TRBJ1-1	ASDGRQSREAF
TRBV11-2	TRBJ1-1	ASSFDRGTEAF
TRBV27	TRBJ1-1	ASSLSWDRGPLGAF
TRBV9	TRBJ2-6	ASSVLQGAKFSGANVLT
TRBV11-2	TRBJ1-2	ASSYTGDYGYT
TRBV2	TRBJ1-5	ASSWGQGANQPQH
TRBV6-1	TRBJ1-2	ASSGRAYGYT
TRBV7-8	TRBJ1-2	ASSLGGQGVGYT
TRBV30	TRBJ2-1	AWSGRNEQF
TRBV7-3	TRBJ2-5	ASSPTGQGKETQY
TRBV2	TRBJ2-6	ASSEESLRGQGALGANVLT
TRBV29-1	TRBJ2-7	SVEGSPLYEQY
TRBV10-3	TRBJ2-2	AISELPNTGELF
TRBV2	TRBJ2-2	ASGRGETGELF
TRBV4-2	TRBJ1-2	ASSGGSVSNYGYT
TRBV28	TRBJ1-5	ASSFPGNGNQPQH
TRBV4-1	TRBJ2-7	ASSQEPRDRGGWYEQY
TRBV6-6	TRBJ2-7	ASSFLTGSYEQY
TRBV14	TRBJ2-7	ASSHRTERSYEQY
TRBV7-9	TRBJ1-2	ASSPTGGAGSGYT
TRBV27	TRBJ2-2	ASSLRQGWTGELF
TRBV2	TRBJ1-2	ASTLTGGGTNYGYT
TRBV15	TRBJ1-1	ATSRPRRAGEAF
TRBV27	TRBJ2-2	ASSLANTGELF
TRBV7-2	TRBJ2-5	ASSFLREETQY
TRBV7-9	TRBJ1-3	ASSLDPRNSGNTIY
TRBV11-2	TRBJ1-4	ASSSPTGPEKLF
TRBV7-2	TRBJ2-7	ASSLERRGYEQY
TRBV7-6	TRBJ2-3	ASSRRVAVGGADTQY
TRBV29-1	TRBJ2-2	SVGNTGELF
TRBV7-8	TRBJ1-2	ASRDEGQGYGYT
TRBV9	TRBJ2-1	ASSVVWGAEVNEQF
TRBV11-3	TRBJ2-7	ASSGQGPLEQY
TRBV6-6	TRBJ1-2	ASRDSASNYGYT
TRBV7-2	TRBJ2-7	ASTLRGGGSYEQY
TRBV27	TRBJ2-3	ASSLSGHSTDTQY
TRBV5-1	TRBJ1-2	ASSEDSYGYT
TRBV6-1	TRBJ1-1	ASSEGAFGIRAEAF
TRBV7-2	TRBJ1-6	ASSRDSNSPLH
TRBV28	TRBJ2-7	ASSRGNRAHFEQY
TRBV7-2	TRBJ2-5	ASSLGDRALETQY
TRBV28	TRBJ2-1	ASSFETLNEQF
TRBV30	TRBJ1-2	ACSPGQGSYGYT
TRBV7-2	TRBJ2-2	ASSLGADTGELF
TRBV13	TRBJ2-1	ASSSLALGNEQF
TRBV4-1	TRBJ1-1	ASSQALSQNTEAF
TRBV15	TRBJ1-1	ATSRGWQGVTEAF
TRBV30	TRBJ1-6	AWRQPYNSPLH
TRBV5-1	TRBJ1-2	ASSNPRDRGINYGYT
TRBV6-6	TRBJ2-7	ASSHRDRGVYEQY
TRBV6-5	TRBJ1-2	ATGVGQGPNYGYT
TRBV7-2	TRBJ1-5	ASNQERAQPQH
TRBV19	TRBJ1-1	ASKLMNTEAF